These 18 T cell receptor beta chains were sequenced from one sample in a study of T cell changes during pregnancy in multiple sclerosis. Profiling relied on immunoSEQ multiplex PCR, and the TCRdb table lists in-frame clones only, not all of them. The data show 40,000 to 60,000 clones, with about 92% seen just once and less than 0.8% held by the top ten. This specimen was CD4+ T cells from peripheral blood mononuclear cells, taken in the third trimester of pregnancy. The receptors come from a female donor with multiple sclerosis, enrolled in a pregnancy study.

The V gene is TRBV2, the J gene TRBJ1-5; 7 positions match TRBD1. The trim removed 3 bases at V and 5 bases at J, leaving 7 bases unmatched. This CDR3 region has 15 residues. Germline V gene lookup returns CDR1 SNHLY and CDR2 FYNNEI. As DNA, the CDR3 is TGTGCCAGCAGTGACCAGGGCAGGGGGGATCAGCCCCAGCATTTT. This encodes CASSDQGRGDQPQHF.

The chain has TRBV29-1 and TRBJ1-3; D remains unclear. Trimming removed 4 bases at V and 0 bases at J, with 7 bases between. Per germline, CDR1 SQVTM and CDR2 ANQGSEA. The CDR3 has 13 amino acids. The CDR3 sequence is CSVGSNSGNTIYF. For the CDR3, the DNA is TGCAGCGTTGGGAGTAACTCTGGAAACACCATATATTTT.

The chain recombines TRBV7-2 with TRBJ1-5, with D uncertain. Trimming took off 8 bases at V and 0 bases at J, with 11 bases between the two ends. The CDR3 has 14 residues. Germline assignment: CDR1 SGHTA and CDR2 FQGNSA. This chain's CDR3 is CASQEIPSNQPQHF. CDR3 nucleotide sequence: TGTGCCAGCCAAGAGATCCCTAGCAATCAGCCCCAGCATTTT.

This chain links TRBV7-9 with TRBJ2-3; TRBD2 agrees at 9 bases. The CDR3 consists of 13 residues. Germline trimming cut 11 bases from V and 7 bases from J; bases unmatched to any gene: 10. Germline V CDR1 and CDR2: SEHNR, FQNEAQ (reference sequence). The CDR3 spells CAGKAGGRNTQYF. The CDR3 DNA reads TGTGCCGGTAAAGCGGGGGGCCGGAATACGCAGTATTTT.

The chain has TRBV10-3 and TRBJ1-1; D might be TRBD1 (6 bases). This CDR3 contains 13 residues. V was pared by 5 bases and J by 5 bases, with 12 bases between. Per the germline V gene, CDR1 is ENHRY and CDR2 is SYGVKD. The CDR3 region has the DNA TGTGCCATCAGTCAGGACAGAGGGACTGAAGCTTTCTTT. As protein: CAISQDRGTEAFF.

V usage is TRBV11-2 and J usage is TRBJ1-6, with a weak D call TRBD1 (5 bases). Between the trimmed V and J ends, which lost 5 bases and 6 bases, there was a span of 17 bases. The germline V gene has CDR1 SGHAT and CDR2 FQNNGV. CDR3 size: 16 residues. The CDR3 protein is CASSLQGTGGNSPLHF. CDR3 coding DNA: TGTGCCAGCAGCCTACAAGGGACGGGAGGTAATTCACCCCTCCACTTT.

V gene TRBV13 combines with J gene TRBJ2-3, with TRBD2 matching over 9 bases. The germline V gene has CDR1 PRHDT and CDR2 FYEKMQ (reference sequence). The CDR3 totals 15 residues. Losses at the gene ends were 5 bases for V and 6 bases for J; bases not matched to a gene: 9. CDR3 DNA: TGTGCCAGCAGCCTCAAGCGGGGGGAGCCGGATACGCAGTATTTT. Translated: CASSLKRGEPDTQYF.

V gene TRBV6-6 combines with J gene TRBJ1-2; D call uncertain. The CDR3 extends over 14 amino acids. Trimming took 7 bases from V and 0 from J, leaving 12 bases between them. Germline V gene data show CDR1 as MNHNY and CDR2 as SVGAGI (reference sequence). The CDR3 loop reads CASTPTGANYGYTF. CDR3 nucleotides: TGTGCCAGCACCCCGACCGGAGCTAACTATGGCTACACCTTC.

This chain joins TRBV27 and TRBJ2-3; D perhaps matches TRBD1 (6 bases). CDR1 is MNHEY, CDR2 SMNVEV, per germline (reference sequence). The CDR3 contains 13 residues. Trimming took 6 bases from V and 4 from J, leaving 11 bases between them. The CDR3 is CASSPAGADTQYF. The CDR3 DNA sequence: TGTGCCAGCAGCCCCGCAGGGGCAGATACGCAGTATTTT.

The rearrangement uses TRBV5-6 and TRBJ1-1; D unresolved. The CDR3 is made up of 12 amino acids. Germline V CDR1 and CDR2: SGHDT, YYEEEE. Deletions cut 3 bases from V and 10 bases from J, with 13 bases between. The CDR3 region has the DNA TGTGCCAGCAGCTGGGGAACTAGAGGAGCTTTCTTT. Encoded protein: CASSWGTRGAFF.

The chain carries TRBV18 and TRBJ1-2; D call uncertain. The CDR3 consists of 15 residues. Trimming cost V 6 bases and J 4 bases, with 18 bases left between them. Per germline, CDR1 KGHSH and CDR2 LQKENI. CDR3 DNA: TGTGCCAGCTCCGCCCGGAGCGGGGATGGCTATGGCTACACCTTC. Translating gives CASSARSGDGYGYTF.

The chain has TRBV4-1 and TRBJ1-5, with D uncertain. Germline lookup yields CDR1 MGHRA and CDR2 YSYEKL. The CDR3 consists of 16 residues. Trimming took off 1 base at V and 3 bases at J, with 13 bases between the two ends. The chain's CDR3 is CASSQVPGSLNQPQHF. The CDR3 DNA reads as TGCGCCAGCAGCCAAGTCCCGGGTTCCCTCAATCAGCCCCAGCATTTT.

This chain links TRBV7-9 with TRBJ1-6; TRBD1 matches at 7 bases. The CDR3 contains 15 residues. Trimming took 2 bases from V and 4 from J; bases not matched to a gene: 2. The germline V gene encodes CDR1 SEHNR and CDR2 FQNEAQ (reference sequence). The CDR3 DNA reads TGTGCCAGCAGCTTATCGACAGGGTATAATTCACCCCTCCACTTT. It translates to CASSLSTGYNSPLHF.

The gene calls are TRBV19 and TRBJ1-5; 10 bases agree with TRBD1. This CDR3 is built from 15 residues. The V and J ends lost 7 bases and 4 bases, in that order; junction bases with no gene match: 7. Germline lookup yields CDR1 LNHDA and CDR2 SQIVND (reference sequence). The CDR3 spells CASTPDRGRNQPQHF. Written as DNA, the CDR3 is TGTGCCAGTACCCCGGACAGGGGGAGGAATCAGCCCCAGCATTTT.

The V call is TRBV9, the J call TRBJ2-2; no firm D call. Trimming shortened V by 2 bases and J by 0 bases, and 8 bases separated the two germline ends. Germline V gives CDR1 SGDLS, CDR2 YYNGEE. The CDR3 extends over 15 amino acids. This CDR3 is CASSVSLANTGELFF. The CDR3 DNA is TGTGCCAGCAGCGTCTCTCTCGCGAACACCGGGGAGCTGTTTTTT.

The CDR3 nucleotides are TGTGCCAGCATGGGAGCGGGGGTTTCCCAAGAGACCCAGTACTTC. This encodes CASMGAGVSQETQYF. The chain has TRBV27 and TRBJ2-5, with 8 bases that match TRBD2. With 7 bases clipped from V and 1 base from J, the junction kept 8 bases outside the gene matches. From germline, CDR1 is MNHEY and CDR2 SMNVEV (reference sequence). The CDR3 totals 15 residues.

The chain recombines TRBV6-6 with TRBJ2-5; D is uncertain. Trimming removed 2 bases from V and 4 bases from J, with 8 bases in between. In germline, CDR1 is MNHNY, CDR2 SVGAGI (reference sequence). The CDR3 contains 13 residues. This CDR3 is CASSYGPPETQYF. The DNA for the CDR3 is TGTGCCAGCAGTTACGGCCCCCCAGAGACCCAGTACTTC.

The rearrangement joins TRBV19 to TRBJ2-5, with unresolved D. The CDR3 loop spans 15 amino acids. Germline assignment: CDR1 LNHDA and CDR2 SQIVND (reference sequence). V lost 3 bases and J lost 5, with 16 bases in between. The CDR3 nucleotides are TGTGCCAGTAGTATCTTTATGGTCGGCAGGGAGACCCAGTACTTC. It yields the protein CASSIFMVGRETQYF.